This entry lists 31 T cell receptor beta chains sequenced from one sample in a study of regulatory T cells in long-lasting Graves disease. Arm-PCR of CDR3 regions and iRepertoire HTBI primers were the basis on which TCR beta libraries were built. TCRdb re-called the multiplex PCR reads through MiXCR, storing one row per CDR3 protein. The sample yields about 470,000 distinct CDR3 sequences, around 20% seen once. The time point is: persistent/refractory GD, antithyroid drugs over 5 years with positive TRAb. Extracted PBMC RNA gave rise to the TCR library. The sequencing used peripheral blood mononuclear cells (PBMCs), collected when the disease was refractory, from a patient treated with antithyroid drugs. These receptors all come from a female donor with Graves disease.

This clonotype turned up a few times. J is TRBJ1-2 and V is TRBV24-1; no clear D. The V gene lost 4 bases and the J gene lost 0 bases, with 2 bases spanning the gap. CDR1 and CDR2 (germline): KGHDR, SFDVKD. The CDR3 extends over 12 amino acids. CDR3 DNA sequence: TGTGCCACCAGTGAGTCTAACTATGGCTACACCTTC. Encoded protein: CATSESNYGYTF.

This chain uses TRBV20-1 with TRBJ1-5; D is unclear. The length of the CDR3 is 12 residues. Germline CDR1 is DFQATT and CDR2 is SNEGSKA (reference sequence). V dropped 5 bases and J dropped 5 bases, with 10 bases sitting between them. The CDR3 DNA follows: TGCAGTGCTCTAAATGCCGATCAGCCCCAGCATTTT. This gives the protein CSALNADQPQHF.

This chain uses TRBV19 with TRBJ1-1, with no clear D. V lost 1 base to trimming and J lost 5 bases, with 8 bases between them. This CDR3 has 13 amino acids. Germline lookup yields CDR1 LNHDA and CDR2 SQIVND (reference sequence). The CDR3 DNA is TGTGCCAGTAGTATAGTGTGGAGGACTGAAGCTTTCTTT. This translates into CASSIVWRTEAFF.

This clonotype was detected many times. The V and J genes are TRBV27 and TRBJ1-6; no clear D. Per the germline V gene, CDR1 is MNHEY and CDR2 is SMNVEV (reference sequence). The V end was cut by 2 bases, the J end by 4 bases, with 15 bases between. CDR3 length: 17 amino acids. The CDR3 nucleotides are TGTGCCAGCAGTTTAGGCGGCCCTGGCAGATATAATTCACCCCTCCACTTT. This translates into CASSLGGPGRYNSPLHF.

This chain connects TRBV5-1 to TRBJ1-2; D is undetermined. Germline-derived CDR1 and CDR2 are SGHRS and YFSETQ. Trimming pared 4 bases from V and 6 bases from J, leaving 19 bases between. The CDR3 length is 15 residues. This CDR3 is CASSPNLVVKDGYTF. In DNA, the CDR3 is TGCGCCAGCAGCCCCAATTTGGTGGTAAAGGATGGCTACACCTTC. The full variable domain, completed using reference TRBV5-1 and TRBJ1-2, is KAGVTQTPRYLIKTRGQQVTLSCSPISGHRSVSWYQQTPGQGLQFLFEYFSETQRNKGNFPGRFSGRQFSNSRSEMNVSTLELGDSALYLCASSPNLVVKDGYTFGSGTRLTVV.

The chain has TRBV5-1 and TRBJ1-3; TRBD1 is a possible D gene (5 bases). The CDR3 loop spans 16 amino acids. With 6 bases removed from V and 0 bases from J, the gap between germline ends came to 16 bases. Looked up from germline, CDR1 is SGHRS and CDR2 is YFSETQ. CDR3 sequence (DNA): TGCGCCAGCACCACGGGACCGATCATCTCTGGAAACACCATATATTTT. Translating gives CASTTGPIISGNTIYF.

The table lists this clonotype with many counts. V and J are TRBV29-1 and TRBJ2-4; 14 bases are shared with TRBD2. Trimming cost V 7 bases and J 8 bases; bases outside gene matches: 13. CDR1 is SQVTM and CDR2 is ANQGSEA in the germline V gene. The CDR3 is made up of 16 amino acids. The CDR3 here is CSAWTSGRREGYIQYF. DNA for the CDR3: TGCAGCGCCTGGACTAGCGGGAGGCGAGAGGGTTACATTCAGTACTTC.

This clonotype has just a few counts. In DNA form, the CDR3 reads TGTGCCAGCAGTTATGGGGGAGAGAGCTCCTACGAGCAGTACTTC. Protein product: CASSYGGESSYEQYF. The V gene is TRBV6-2 or TRBV6-3, the J gene TRBJ2-7; either TRBD1 or TRBD2 may fit D (5 bases each). Germline V gene data show CDR1 as MNHEY and CDR2 as SVGEGT. This CDR3 comprises 15 residues. Trimming stripped 3 bases from V and 0 bases from J, with 12 bases between.

This clonotype was seen many times. This chain links TRBV28 with TRBJ1-6, with D unresolved. CDR3 length: 11 residues. V was trimmed by 7 bases and J by 9 bases, leaving 7 bases between them. Per the germline V gene, CDR1 is MDHEN and CDR2 is SYDVKM. This chain's CDR3 is CASMGTSPLHF. The CDR3 region has the DNA TGTGCCAGCATGGGTACTTCACCCCTCCACTTT.

Ten or more counts support this clonotype. The gene calls are TRBV6-5 and TRBJ1-2; the D gene is possibly TRBD1 (6 bases). Per the germline V gene, CDR1 is MNHEY and CDR2 is SVGAGI. V lost 2 bases and J lost 5, with 12 bases in between. The CDR3 consists of 14 residues. Written as DNA, the CDR3 is TGTGCCAGCAGTTACGTAGGGGGAGGTTATGGCTACACCTTC. This translates into CASSYVGGGYGYTF.

The chain joins TRBV29-1 to TRBJ1-2; the D gene is possibly TRBD1 (6 bases). CDR3 length equals 14 residues. V gave up 7 bases and J gave up 4 bases, with 19 bases separating them. The V gene's germline CDR1 is SQVTM and CDR2 ANQGSEA. The CDR3 protein is CSGRGGDSGYGYTF. DNA for the CDR3: TGCAGCGGCCGAGGGGGAGACAGTGGCTATGGCTACACCTTC.

The rearrangement uses TRBV28 and TRBJ2-7; 10 positions agree with TRBD1. The ends lost 6 bases at V and 0 bases at J; junction bases unmatched: 2. From germline, CDR1 is MDHEN and CDR2 SYDVKM. The CDR3 consists of 14 residues. The CDR3 bases are TGTGCCAGCAGCGGGACAGGGGACTCCTACGAGCAGTACTTC. Its translation: CASSGTGDSYEQYF.

This clonotype was observed many times. The genes are TRBV2 and TRBJ1-5; 7 nucleotides match TRBD1. V shed 3 bases and J 6 bases; nucleotides not matched to a gene: 11. This CDR3 has 16 residues. The germline V gene encodes CDR1 SNHLY and CDR2 FYNNEI. The CDR3 reads CASSDAGGRFGQPQHF. Here the CDR3 DNA reads TGTGCCAGCAGTGATGCAGGGGGGCGTTTCGGTCAGCCCCAGCATTTT.

This clonotype was seen at least ten times. The rearrangement joins TRBV6-1 to TRBJ1-1; no clear D. Trimming removed 5 bases from V and 3 bases from J, with 10 bases in between. Looked up from germline, CDR1 is MNHNS and CDR2 is SASEGT. The CDR3 consists of 13 residues. The DNA for the CDR3 is TGTGCCAGCAGTACGCCAAGGGACACTGAAGCTTTCTTT. It is translated as CASSTPRDTEAFF.

A few counts support this clonotype. This chain joins TRBV5-1 and TRBJ2-7; 9 bases align to TRBD1. J lost 3 bases, V lost 7 bases, and 8 bases had no gene match. CDR1 is SGHRS, CDR2 YFSETQ, per germline. The CDR3 is made up of 14 amino acids. This CDR3 reads CASATGTGNYEQYF. DNA for the CDR3: TGCGCCAGCGCTACCGGGACAGGGAACTACGAGCAGTACTTC.

This clonotype has a count of ten or more. The V and J genes are TRBV28 and TRBJ2-7, with TRBD1 matching over 9 bases. V shed 6 bases, J shed 1 base, and the junction held 4 bases outside the gene matches. The CDR3 length is 14 residues. Germline values: CDR1 MDHEN, CDR2 SYDVKM. CDR3 residues: CASSLGQGSYEQYF. CDR3 coding DNA: TGTGCCAGCAGCCTCGGACAGGGGTCCTACGAGCAGTACTTC.

This chain uses TRBV29-1 with TRBJ2-3; D gene uncertain. CDR1 is SQVTM and CDR2 is ANQGSEA in the germline V gene. Trimming left V 4 bases short and J 0 bases short, with 8 bases between. The CDR3 has 13 residues. The CDR3 protein is CSVALSSTDTQYF. CDR3 DNA: TGCAGCGTTGCCCTCTCTAGCACAGATACGCAGTATTTT.

This clonotype was seen repeatedly, ten times or more. The V and J genes are TRBV2 and TRBJ2-2; 8 bases map to TRBD2. V lost 7 bases to trimming and J lost 1 base; unmatched junction nucleotides: 2. The CDR3 length is 14 residues. Germline V CDR1 and CDR2: SNHLY, FYNNEI. The CDR3: CASKLAGNTGELFF. The DNA for the CDR3 is TGTGCCAGCAAGCTAGCGGGGAACACCGGGGAGCTGTTTTTT.

J is TRBJ2-1 and V is TRBV12-3 or TRBV12-4; 9 positions match TRBD2. The V gene end was trimmed by 6 bases and the J gene end by 2 bases; junction bases not matched to a gene: 5. The CDR3 extends over 15 amino acids. The CDR3 sequence: CASRTGTSTYNEQFF. The CDR3 bases are TGTGCCAGCAGGACCGGGACTAGCACCTACAATGAGCAGTTCTTC.

This clonotype has a count of ten or more. This chain joins TRBV12-3 or TRBV12-4 and TRBJ1-2, with 7 bases identical to TRBD1. The junction had 9 bases not matched to a gene; V was cut back by 2 bases and J by 6 bases. CDR3 size: 15 residues. The CDR3 protein is CASSLRGGDLNGYTF. The CDR3 coding sequence is TGTGCCAGCAGTTTACGAGGGGGCGATCTGAATGGCTACACCTTC.

The chain recombines TRBV18 with TRBJ2-7, with no clear D. From germline, CDR1 is KGHSH and CDR2 LQKENI. The CDR3 sequence is 15 residues long. V was cut by 0 bases and J by 5 bases, with 14 bases left in between. CDR3 sequence reads: CASSPPGTKVDEQYF. The CDR3 bases are TGTGCCAGCTCACCACCCGGAACCAAGGTGGACGAGCAGTACTTC.

This chain connects TRBV7-9 to TRBJ2-2, with 7 bases identical to TRBD2. The CDR3 extends over 17 amino acids. The germline CDR1 and CDR2 sequences are SEHNR and FQNEAQ (reference sequence). The trim removed 6 bases at V and 4 bases at J, leaving 14 bases unmatched. CDR3 protein: CASRLTGTTSFTGELFF. DNA for the CDR3: TGTGCCAGCAGACTCACCGGGACTACCTCTTTCACCGGGGAGCTGTTTTTT.

The J gene is TRBJ2-2, the V gene TRBV7-3; the match to TRBD1 covers 7 bases. Germline values: CDR1 SGHTA, CDR2 FQGTGA. Trimming removed 6 bases from V and 6 bases from J; junction bases left unmatched: 7. The CDR3 length is 14 residues. CDR3 sequence: CASSKDRAAGELFF. The CDR3 DNA is TGTGCCAGCAGTAAAGACAGGGCGGCCGGGGAGCTGTTTTTT.

Concerning this clonotype itself: Possible read error: a much larger clone is one base away. The gene calls are TRBV29-1 and TRBJ1-1; no reliable D call. Trimming left V 4 bases short and J 4 bases short, with 28 bases between. This CDR3 region has 18 residues. Per germline, CDR1 SQVTM and CDR2 ANQGSEA. The CDR3 protein is CSVANNNGRPFRGTEAFF. In DNA form, the CDR3 reads TGCAGCGTTGCCAATAACAACGGACGGCCATTCCGAGGCACTGAAGCTTTCTTT. Full variable domain (remainder filled in from reference TRBV29-1 and TRBJ1-1): SAVISQKPSRDICQRGTSLTIQCQVDSQVTMMFWYRQQPGQSLTLIATANQGSEATYESGFVIDKFPISRPNLTFSTLTVSNMSPEDSSIYLCSVANNNGRPFRGTEAFFGQGTRLTVV.

The chain has TRBV27 and TRBJ2-7; 8 bases fit TRBD1. Trimming removed 6 bases from V and 1 base from J; junction bases left unmatched: 8. The CDR3 totals 15 residues. The germline V gene encodes CDR1 MNHEY and CDR2 SMNVEV (reference sequence). CDR3 amino acids: CASSSGTGRSYEQYF. CDR3 DNA: TGTGCCAGCAGCTCCGGGACAGGAAGATCCTACGAGCAGTACTTC.

This clonotype has more than one count but fewer than ten. This chain links TRBV7-6 with TRBJ2-7; TRBD2 is a possible D gene (5 bases). Per germline, CDR1 SGHVS and CDR2 FNYEAQ. The V end lost 1 base, the J end lost 6 bases, and 10 bases lay between the germline ends. The CDR3 runs to 13 residues. Here the CDR3 reads CASSLVIRGEQYF. DNA of the CDR3: TGTGCCAGCAGCTTAGTTATCCGGGGCGAGCAGTACTTC.

J is TRBJ2-5 and V is TRBV6-2 or TRBV6-3; 11 bases are shared with TRBD2. J gave up 5 bases and V 6 bases, and 8 bases lay outside the gene matches. The CDR3 spans 15 residues. The germline V gene encodes CDR1 MNHEY and CDR2 SVGEGT. In DNA, the CDR3 is TGTGCCAGCAGCAGCCGACTAGCGGGATTGGAGACCCAGTACTTC. Translating it yields CASSSRLAGLETQYF.

V is TRBV6-1 and J is TRBJ2-4, with D perhaps TRBD2 (6 bases). Germline-derived CDR1 and CDR2 are MNHNS and SASEGT. This CDR3 region has 15 residues. V gave up 6 bases and J gave up 1 base, with 13 bases separating them. The CDR3 sequence: CASRSEGLAKNIQYF. The CDR3 DNA reads as TGTGCCAGCAGGTCGGAGGGGCTGGCCAAAAACATTCAGTACTTC.

This clonotype occurred many times. The V call is TRBV2, the J call TRBJ2-2; D is perhaps TRBD2 (5 bases). Germline lookup yields CDR1 SNHLY and CDR2 FYNNEI. CDR3 length: 15 residues. Trimming stripped 4 bases from V and 5 bases from J, with 14 bases between. The CDR3 DNA follows: TGTGCCAGCAGTGGGTTAGGGAGCGTAACCGGGGAGCTGTTTTTT. As protein: CASSGLGSVTGELFF.

This clonotype was counted ten times or more. The chain recombines TRBV7-9 with TRBJ1-1; 7 bases line up with TRBD1. The V gene's germline CDR1 is SEHNR and CDR2 FQNEAQ (reference sequence). V trimming: 4 bases; J trimming: 1 base; junction bases outside the gene matches: 6. This CDR3 has 15 residues. The chain's CDR3 is CASSSTRDRNTEAFF. In nucleotides, the CDR3 is TGTGCCAGCAGCTCCACCAGGGACAGGAACACTGAAGCTTTCTTT. The variable domain in full, completed from reference TRBV7-9 and TRBJ1-1, reads DTGVSQNPRHKITKRGQNVTFRCDPISEHNRLYWYRQTLGQGPEFLTYFQNEAQLEKSRLLSDRFSAERPKGSFSTLEIQRTEQGDSAMYLCASSSTRDRNTEAFFGQGTRLTVV.

The chain combines TRBV6-1 with TRBJ2-7, with TRBD1 matching over 11 bases. Germline V gene sequence: CDR1 MNHNS, CDR2 SASEGT. Losses at the gene ends were 7 bases for V and 3 bases for J; bases not matched to a gene: 8. The CDR3 runs to 15 residues. CDR3 sequence: CASTIGQGANYEQYF. CDR3 DNA sequence: TGTGCCAGCACAATCGGACAGGGGGCCAACTACGAGCAGTACTTC.